These 26 T cell receptor beta chains were all obtained from the same sample, sequenced in a study of Ad26.COV2.S vaccination and SARS-CoV-2 variants. The sample's treatment: 19 received Ad26.COV2.S at low or high dose, single or two shots; several received placebo; per-sample allocation not given. Day 63 following the first vaccine or placebo injection was when the samples were taken. Some clones are missing from TCRdb's copy, which holds only in-frame ones; the method was immunoSEQ multiplex PCR. The table has about 680,000 clones, around 90% seen once. The source was peripheral blood, collected in a trial of Ad26.COV2.S vaccine versus placebo. All receptors come from a person aged 18-60 years who received the Ad26.COV2.S COVID-19 vaccine or a placebo.

V usage is TRBV6-6 and J usage is TRBJ1-1, with D perhaps matching TRBD1 (5 bases). Trimming removed 4 bases from V and 4 bases from J, with 19 bases in between. CDR1 is MNHNY, CDR2 SVGAGI, per germline (reference sequence). There are 16 residues in the CDR3. The CDR3 nucleotides read TGTGCCAGCAGTTCCTTCCTAGGGGACTGGAGCACTGAAGCTTTCTTT. Residues: CASSSFLGDWSTEAFF.

This rearrangement joins TRBV13 to TRBJ2-7; no definite D call. The CDR3 covers 15 residues. The V gene's germline CDR1 is PRHDT and CDR2 FYEKMQ (reference sequence). Trimming removed 4 bases from V and 4 bases from J, with 17 bases in between. The CDR3 DNA is TGTGCCAGCAGCTCCCGGAGCGAGATGGGGTACGAGCAGTACTTC. Translating it yields CASSSRSEMGYEQYF.

This sequence joins TRBV5-6 and TRBJ1-4; D not certain. The V gene's germline CDR1 is SGHDT and CDR2 YYEEEE. The CDR3 runs 16 residues. The V end was cut by 1 base, the J end by 5 bases, with 15 bases between. CDR3 bases: TGTGCCAGCAGCTTGTCAACAGACACCCGGAATGAAAAACTGTTTTTT. Translating it yields CASSLSTDTRNEKLFF.

The V call is TRBV30, the J call TRBJ1-2; TRBD1 aligns across 7 bases. The CDR3 sequence is 16 residues long. The germline CDR1 and CDR2 sequences are GTSNPN and SVGIG (reference sequence). J was trimmed by 5 bases and V by 2 bases; bases with no gene match: 14. This CDR3 reads CAWSIYRGDERYGYTF. The CDR3 DNA sequence: TGTGCCTGGAGTATCTACAGGGGAGACGAGCGATATGGCTACACCTTC. The full variable domain, with the rest looked up from reference TRBV30 and TRBJ1-2, is SQTIHQWPATLVQPVGSPLSLECTVEGTSNPNLYWYRQAAGRGLQLLFYSVGIGQISSEVPQNLSASRPQDRQFILSSKKLLLSDSGFYLCAWSIYRGDERYGYTFGSGTRLTVV.

V and J are TRBV10-2 and TRBJ2-1; either TRBD1 or TRBD2 may fit D (6 bases each). The CDR3 runs 13 residues. The germline V and J ends were trimmed by 6 bases and 10 bases, with 16 bases remaining between them. Germline-derived CDR1 and CDR2 are WSHSY and SAAADI. The CDR3 DNA follows: TGCGCCAGCAGGGGCCTCGGGGGCTGGGAGCAGTTCTTC. Amino acid sequence: CASRGLGGWEQFF.

Turning to this clone: Other DNA variants within this sample encode the same CDR3. The V call is TRBV7-2, the J call TRBJ2-3; unclear D gene. Germline values: CDR1 SGHTA, CDR2 FQGNSA. The CDR3 extends over 13 amino acids. The V end lost 4 bases, the J end lost 0 bases, and 5 bases lay between the germline ends. The DNA for the CDR3 is TGTGCCAGCAGCTCCGGGAGCACAGATACGCAGTATTTT. It encodes CASSSGSTDTQYF.

A single count supports this clone. The CDR3 loop is CASSLGYANTGELFF. The CDR3 DNA follows: TGCGCCAGCAGCCTCGGTTACGCGAACACCGGGGAGCTGTTTTTT. This rearrangement joins TRBV5-1 to TRBJ2-2; D is uncertain. Looked up from germline, CDR1 is SGHRS and CDR2 is YFSETQ. This CDR3 is 15 amino acids long. Between the trimmed V and J ends, which lost 4 bases and 0 bases, there was a span of 10 bases.

The chain recombines TRBV30 with TRBJ2-7, with 8 bases identical to TRBD1. Trimming took 4 bases from V and 5 from J; bases not matched to a gene: 7. CDR1 is GTSNPN and CDR2 is SVGIG in the germline V gene (reference sequence). This CDR3 has 13 amino acids. The CDR3 here is CAWTPDRVHEQYF. CDR3 bases: TGTGCCTGGACGCCGGACAGGGTCCACGAGCAGTACTTC.

V gene TRBV29-1 combines with J gene TRBJ2-1, with TRBD2 matching 8 bases. Germline loops: CDR1 SQVTM, CDR2 ANQGSEA. This CDR3 is 13 amino acids long. The trim removed 1 base at V and 13 bases at J, leaving 9 bases unmatched. The CDR3, as DNA: TGCAGCGTTGAAGGACTAGCGTCGCAAACCCAGTTCTTC. This codes for CSVEGLASQTQFF.

This chain links TRBV6-5 with TRBJ2-6; no clear D. V lost 5 bases and J lost 0, with 8 bases in between. Germline V gene lookup returns CDR1 MNHEY and CDR2 SVGAGI. The CDR3 consists of 15 residues. The DNA for the CDR3 is TGTGCCAGCAGTCTACAGTTCTCTGGGGCCAACGTCCTGACTTTC. Protein sequence: CASSLQFSGANVLTF.

This sequence joins TRBV30 and TRBJ2-3; D is unresolved. V shed 3 bases and J shed 0 bases, with 7 bases lying between them. The CDR3 loop spans 13 amino acids. The V gene's germline CDR1 is GTSNPN and CDR2 SVGIG (reference sequence). The chain's CDR3 is CAWRKKSTDTQYF. CDR3 nucleotides: TGTGCCTGGAGAAAGAAAAGCACAGATACGCAGTATTTT.

This clone was detected once. The CDR3 coding sequence is TGCAGCGTGGGGGGAGCGCCGCTTTTCCCCTACAATGAGCAGTTCTTC. Translation: CSVGGAPLFPYNEQFF. The chain joins TRBV29-1 to TRBJ2-1, with D possibly matching TRBD2 (6 bases). The V and J ends lost 6 bases and 2 bases respectively, with 20 bases between them. The CDR3 spans 16 residues. CDR1 and CDR2 (germline): SQVTM, ANQGSEA.

The chain links TRBV5-1 to TRBJ2-7, with TRBD1 matching 7 bases. The CDR3 totals 14 residues. Germline-derived CDR1 and CDR2 are SGHRS and YFSETQ. V was pared by 2 bases and J by 4 bases, with 6 bases of the junction left unmatched. In nucleotides, the CDR3 is TGCGCCAGCAGCTTAGGGACAGTCCTTTACGAGCAGTACTTC. The encoded protein is CASSLGTVLYEQYF.

V and J are TRBV3-1 (or the pseudogene TRBV3-2) and TRBJ1-1; D remains unclear. This CDR3 has 14 residues. Trimming took 2 bases from V and 1 from J, leaving 8 bases between them. The germline gives CDR1 LGHDT, CDR2 YNNKEL (reference sequence). The DNA of the CDR3 is TGTGCCAGCAGCCAAACAGTGGAGAACACTGAAGCTTTCTTT. This encodes CASSQTVENTEAFF.

This chain joins TRBV5-4 and TRBJ2-1; 9 bases line up with TRBD2. J was trimmed by 10 bases and V by 4 bases; bases with no gene match: 12. This CDR3 contains 15 residues. CDR1 SGHNT and CDR2 YYREEE come from the germline V gene (reference sequence). The CDR3 region has the DNA TGTGCCAGCAGCCCAGGGACTAGCCCCGGAGGGGAGCAGTTCTTC. Protein sequence: CASSPGTSPGGEQFF.

CDR3 in DNA: TGTGCCAGTAGTTTGACAGCTTATGGCTACACCTTC. Amino acids: CASSLTAYGYTF. V and J are TRBV19 and TRBJ1-2; D is possibly TRBD1 (5 bases). Germline assignment: CDR1 LNHDA and CDR2 SQIVND (reference sequence). Trimming cost V 5 bases and J 5 bases, with 9 bases left between them. This CDR3 has 12 amino acids.

The gene calls are TRBV19 and TRBJ1-5; D is ambiguous. V was shortened by 5 bases and J by 1 base, with 6 bases between the two germline ends. The CDR3 length is 13 residues. Per the germline V gene, CDR1 is LNHDA and CDR2 is SQIVND (reference sequence). DNA for the CDR3: TGTGCCAGTAGTCTGGACAGCAATCAGCCCCAGCATTTT. This codes for CASSLDSNQPQHF.

The CDR3, as DNA: TGCGCCAGCAGTGTACAGGGTAGCTACGAGCAGTACTTC. Translated, it gives CASSVQGSYEQYF. The chain carries TRBV10-2 and TRBJ2-7; maybe TRBD1 (6 bases). The germline gives CDR1 WSHSY, CDR2 SAAADI. With 4 bases removed from V and 3 bases from J, the gap between germline ends came to 10 bases. The CDR3 sequence is 13 residues long.

The V gene is TRBV6-5, the J gene TRBJ2-3; D perhaps matches TRBD2 (5 bases). V dropped 5 bases and J dropped 5 bases, with 11 bases sitting between them. The CDR3 is made up of 13 amino acids. CDR1 MNHEY and CDR2 SVGAGI come from the germline V gene. The CDR3, as DNA: TGTGCCAGCAGTAGGACTGTCGGAGATACGCAGTATTTT. Translating gives CASSRTVGDTQYF.

This chain joins TRBV5-1 and TRBJ2-1; the D is unclear. Germline V gives CDR1 SGHRS, CDR2 YFSETQ. The V end was cut by 4 bases, the J end by 0 bases, with 8 bases between. This CDR3 has 14 residues. The CDR3 here is CASSPVFSYNEQFF. The CDR3 nucleotides are TGCGCCAGCAGCCCAGTTTTCTCCTACAATGAGCAGTTCTTC.

This clone was counted once. V and J are TRBV19 and TRBJ1-2; 8 bases align to TRBD1. J gave up 9 bases and V 3 bases, and 12 bases lay outside the gene matches. This CDR3 spans 15 amino acids. Germline lookup yields CDR1 LNHDA and CDR2 SQIVND (reference sequence). The CDR3 region has the DNA TGTGCCAGTAGTATTGGGCCCGGGACAGGCTACCGCTACACCTTC. Its translation is CASSIGPGTGYRYTF.

The chain has TRBV5-1 and TRBJ2-7; D is uncertain. The germline V and J ends were trimmed by 2 bases and 5 bases, with 23 bases remaining between them. The CDR3 loop spans 17 amino acids. Per germline, CDR1 SGHRS and CDR2 YFSETQ. The CDR3 region has the DNA TGCGCCAGCAGCTTAAAATCGACCGGTGGGTTCGAGCACGAGCAGTACTTC. This sequence encodes CASSLKSTGGFEHEQYF.

For this clone: The sample holds other DNA sequences that translate to the same CDR3. The chain carries TRBV3-1 (or the pseudogene TRBV3-2) and TRBJ1-3; D not resolved. CDR3 size: 14 residues. Germline assignment: CDR1 LGHDT and CDR2 YNNKEL (reference sequence). Trimming removed 0 bases from V and 4 bases from J, with 7 bases in between. The CDR3 DNA reads as TGTGCCAGCAGCCAAGAGGGTCGGGGAAACACCATATATTTT. This encodes CASSQEGRGNTIYF.

The V gene is TRBV15, the J gene TRBJ2-7; D is undetermined. Germline V gene data show CDR1 as LNHNV and CDR2 as YYDKDF (reference sequence). The V gene lost 1 base and the J gene lost 5 bases, with 6 bases spanning the gap. CDR3 size: 12 residues. The CDR3 protein is CATSRGVHEQYF. In DNA, the CDR3 is TGTGCCACCAGCAGAGGGGTCCACGAGCAGTACTTC.

The CDR3 sequence is CASSEGNTEAFF. The CDR3 bases are TGTGCCAGCAGTGAGGGGAACACTGAAGCTTTCTTT. The chain couples TRBV6-6 to TRBJ1-1; D gene unclear. V was pared by 5 bases and J by 1 base, with 5 bases between. CDR3 length: 12 residues. Germline V gene sequence: CDR1 MNHNY, CDR2 SVGAGI (reference sequence).

The chain links TRBV7-3 to TRBJ2-2; a weak D match, TRBD1 (6 bases). The CDR3 extends over 17 amino acids. Trimming took 2 bases from V and 0 from J, leaving 13 bases between them. Germline V gene sequence: CDR1 SGHTA, CDR2 FQGTGA. The CDR3 nucleotides are TGTGCCAGCAGCTTACTTCCGGACAGTTCGAACACCGGGGAGCTGTTTTTT. As protein: CASSLLPDSSNTGELFF.